These 6 T cell receptor beta chains were sequenced from one sample in a study of chemoradiotherapy in HPV16-positive cancers. Assay used: immunoSEQ multiplex PCR; TCRdb lists only in-frame clones, some missing. The sample lists about 24,000 clones, roughly 95% occurring once. The sample was gathered from a patient who underwent chemoradiotherapy. These receptors all come from a human donor with HPV-associated anogenital cancer.

This sequence joins TRBV19 and TRBJ2-7; the match to TRBD2 covers 9 bases. CDR1 and CDR2 (germline): LNHDA, SQIVND (reference sequence). After removal of 5 bases from V and 2 bases from J, the junction contained 19 bases not matched to a gene. CDR3 length equals 19 residues. CDR3 coding DNA: TGTGCCAGTAGTCGTGGCCGGGTGGAAGCGGGAGGTTCCCCCTACGAGCAGTACTTC. Translated, it gives CASSRGRVEAGGSPYEQYF.

The gene calls are TRBV5-6 and TRBJ1-2; tentatively, D is TRBD1 (6 bases). The CDR3 extends over 16 amino acids. From germline, CDR1 is SGHDT and CDR2 YYEEEE. Trimming shortened V by 0 bases and J by 4 bases, and 16 bases separated the two germline ends. Here the CDR3 reads CASSLGGQGKLYGYTF. CDR3 DNA: TGTGCCAGCAGCTTGGGGGGGCAGGGAAAACTCTATGGCTACACCTTC.

Written as DNA, the CDR3 is TGCGCCAGCAGCTTAACAGGGGGCGGAACTAATGAAAAACTGTTTTTT. As protein: CASSLTGGGTNEKLFF. The rearrangement joins TRBV5-1 to TRBJ1-4; 9 positions agree with TRBD1. The CDR3 loop spans 16 amino acids. Trimming took 2 bases from V and 1 from J; bases not matched to a gene: 3. Germline lookup yields CDR1 SGHRS and CDR2 YFSETQ.

The CDR3 nucleotides are TGTGCCAGCAGCCGACTCGGTAGCAATCAGCCCCAGCATTTT. It translates to CASSRLGSNQPQHF. The gene calls are TRBV28 and TRBJ1-5; D call uncertain. V was shortened by 6 bases and J by 0 bases, with 9 bases between the two germline ends. This CDR3 spans 14 amino acids. In germline, CDR1 is MDHEN, CDR2 SYDVKM.

This clone was seen just once. The chain joins TRBV19 to TRBJ2-3; 9 bases line up with TRBD2. The CDR3 sequence is 16 residues long. V lost 5 bases and J lost 2; bases outside the gene matches: 8. The germline V gene encodes CDR1 LNHDA and CDR2 SQIVND (reference sequence). CDR3 DNA: TGTGCCAGTAGTTTAGTAGCGGGAGCGCCCACAGATACGCAGTATTTT. Protein product: CASSLVAGAPTDTQYF.

The chain couples TRBV5-1 to TRBJ2-3; 8 bases are shared with TRBD1. Unmatched junction bases numbered 5, after V lost 4 bases and J lost 4 bases. CDR3 length: 14 residues. Germline CDR1 is SGHRS and CDR2 is YFSETQ. In nucleotides, the CDR3 is TGCGCCAGCAGCCCAGGACAGGGCCCAGATACGCAGTATTTT. It specifies CASSPGQGPDTQYF. Full variable domain (missing parts from reference TRBV5-1 and TRBJ2-3): KAGVTQTPRYLIKTRGQQVTLSCSPISGHRSVSWYQQTPGQGLQFLFEYFSETQRNKGNFPGRFSGRQFSNSRSEMNVSTLELGDSALYLCASSPGQGPDTQYFGPGTRLTVL.